The 13 T cell receptor beta chains listed next were all sequenced from one sample in a study of vaccination and CD4 T cells after COVID-19 (dated by TCRdb to 2022 to 2024). These receptors have no known antigen. The sample's treatment or condition, from its label and the paper: roughly 10-day PBMC culture with coronavirus spike peptide pools or control peptides (ViraFEST assay). CD4+ T cells from unexposed donors were collected before the COVID-19 pandemic (2011-2018). The library was generated by PCR. TCRdb lists the instrument as Illumina iSeq 100. At the Johns Hopkins FTIC core, DNA from the cultured CD4+ T cells underwent TCR sequencing with the Oncomine TCR Beta short-read assay. The QIAamp micro DNA kit was used to extract genomic DNA from the cultured CD4+ T cells. TCRdb applied fastp at Q25 and MiXCR to the public reads, then kept only in-frame beta chains. Under each unique CDR3 protein, matching rows form one entry showing the most common genes and DNA. Present in this sample are thousands of distinct CDR3 sequences, 31% of which were seen just once. The top ten constitute around a fifth of the sample.

The sample comprised CD4+ T cells from blood, cultured in vitro. The receptors were sampled from a human donor in good health.

The table lists this clonotype with a few counts. V and J are TRBV25-1 and TRBJ2-5, with TRBD2 matching 9 bases. J gave up 7 bases and V 4 bases, and 7 bases lay outside the gene matches. The length of the CDR3 is 14 residues. Germline V gives CDR1 MGHDK, CDR2 SYGVNS. The chain's CDR3 is CASSVAGVGVTQYF. The CDR3 DNA reads as TGTGCCAGCAGTGTAGCGGGAGTAGGCGTGACCCAGTACTTC.

V gene TRBV6-5 combines with J gene TRBJ2-7, with unresolved D. This CDR3 is built from 12 residues. Trimming took 0 bases from V and 6 from J, leaving 6 bases between them. The V gene's germline CDR1 is MNHEY and CDR2 SVGAGI. CDR3 DNA sequence: TGTGCCAGCAGTTACTCACTATCCGAGCAGTACTTC. It translates to CASSYSLSEQYF.

This clonotype was observed a handful of times. The CDR3 loop reads CSAPPGTGLNQPQHF. CDR3 nucleotides: TGCAGTGCACCCCCCGGGACAGGCTTGAATCAGCCCCAGCATTTT. The J gene is TRBJ1-5, the V gene TRBV20-1; TRBD1 agrees at 8 bases. The CDR3 is 15 amino acids. Per the germline V gene, CDR1 is DFQATT and CDR2 is SNEGSKA (reference sequence). Unmatched junction bases numbered 11, after V lost 6 bases and J lost 4 bases.

J is TRBJ1-5 and V is TRBV28, with D unresolved. Germline CDR1 is MDHEN and CDR2 is SYDVKM. The length of the CDR3 is 14 residues. V was trimmed by 10 bases and J by 4 bases, leaving 17 bases between them. The CDR3 DNA sequence: TGTGCCATCCAATCTCCAGGAACGAATCAGCCCCAGCATTTT. It encodes CAIQSPGTNQPQHF.

This rearrangement joins TRBV18 to TRBJ1-6; 7 bases match TRBD1. V was clipped by 2 bases and J by 10 bases; unmatched bases: 2. This CDR3 is 13 amino acids long. Germline values: CDR1 KGHSH, CDR2 LQKENI. The CDR3 bases are TGTGCCAGCTCACCAGACAGGGAGTCACCCCTCCACTTT. Its translation is CASSPDRESPLHF.

The chain carries TRBV18 and TRBJ2-1, with a tentative D call TRBD2 (5 bases). The length of the CDR3 is 14 residues. The V end was cut by 9 bases, the J end by 0 bases, with 12 bases between. From germline, CDR1 is KGHSH and CDR2 LQKENI. CDR3 DNA sequence: TGTGCCAGTGGACTTTCTAGCTCCTACAATGAGCAGTTCTTC. Translated, it gives CASGLSSSYNEQFF.

The chain combines TRBV7-2 with TRBJ2-1; 8 nucleotides agree with TRBD1. Germline CDR1 SGHTA, CDR2 FQGNSA. The CDR3 runs 17 residues. V was clipped by 0 bases and J by 8 bases; unmatched bases: 12. The CDR3 spells CASSLAGTGLVGDEQFF. The CDR3 coding sequence is TGTGCCAGCAGCTTAGCGGGGACAGGATTAGTCGGGGATGAGCAGTTCTTC.

V usage is TRBV5-1 and J usage is TRBJ2-5, with 10 bases identical to TRBD1. Germline V gene lookup returns CDR1 SGHRS and CDR2 YFSETQ. V gave up 4 bases and J gave up 5 bases; unmatched junction bases: 8. The CDR3 extends over 15 amino acids. The CDR3 region is CASSPDRGRRETQYF. The CDR3 nucleotides read TGCGCCAGCAGCCCCGACAGGGGGCGGCGGGAGACCCAGTACTTC.

In nucleotides, the CDR3 is TGTGCCACCAGTGATGCCCCGGGACCGCTCCCGGGCGCAGATACGCAGTATTTT. This codes for CATSDAPGPLPGADTQYF. The J gene is TRBJ2-3, the V gene TRBV24-1; D is possibly TRBD1 or TRBD2 (5 bases each). This CDR3 spans 18 amino acids. V was trimmed by 3 bases and J by 4 bases, leaving 22 bases between them. Germline CDR1 KGHDR, CDR2 SFDVKD.

The chain employs TRBV20-1 and TRBJ2-7; weak D call: TRBD1 (5 bases). The CDR3 sequence is 15 residues long. Per the germline V gene, CDR1 is DFQATT and CDR2 is SNEGSKA (reference sequence). V was cut by 0 bases and J by 0 bases, with 12 bases left in between. Written as DNA, the CDR3 is TGCAGTGCTAGAGATACAGACAGCCTCTCCTACGAGCAGTACTTC. Translated: CSARDTDSLSYEQYF.

In its sample, this clonotype is medium-sized. The chain combines TRBV5-6 with TRBJ1-2, with TRBD1 matching over 9 bases. From germline, CDR1 is SGHDT and CDR2 YYEEEE. This CDR3 has 14 residues. After removal of 0 bases from V and 8 bases from J, the junction contained 5 bases not matched to a gene. The DNA for the CDR3 is TGTGCCAGCAGCTTGGCCGGGACAGGGCGAGGCTACACCTTC. Translated: CASSLAGTGRGYTF.

The chain is built from TRBV6-1 and TRBJ2-3; 9 bases fit TRBD1. The CDR3 is 15 amino acids. The J segment lost 2 bases and the V segment lost 6 bases, leaving 6 bases of the junction unmatched. Germline assignment: CDR1 MNHNS and CDR2 SASEGT. This CDR3 is CASRWRTGATDTQYF. CDR3 nucleotides: TGTGCCAGCAGGTGGAGGACAGGGGCCACAGATACGCAGTATTTT.

The chain uses TRBV20-1 and TRBJ1-1; the match to TRBD1 covers 10 bases. This CDR3 has 15 amino acids. The germline V gene encodes CDR1 DFQATT and CDR2 SNEGSKA (reference sequence). The V and J ends lost 5 bases and 3 bases, in that order; junction bases with no gene match: 9. DNA of the CDR3: TGCAGTGCTCGACAGGGGGCATTCGATGACACTGAAGCTTTCTTT. Translation: CSARQGAFDDTEAFF.